This entry lists 3 T cell receptor beta chains sequenced from one sample in a study of T cells in Graves' hyperthyroidism and ophthalmopathy. Amplified TCR beta CDR3 regions derived from RNA transcripts. The TCR CDR3 first-round RT-PCR relied on the HTBI primer set. TCRdb used MiXCR to reprocess the multiplex PCR reads, holding one entry per CDR3 protein. This sample has 210,000 or so distinct CDR3 sequences, with 15% to 20% found just once. The sample was blood. The receptors were sampled from a man aged 45-60 years with Graves' hyperthyroidism.

This clonotype was counted once. This could be a read error, since a much larger clone is one nucleotide away. V gene TRBV5-1 combines with J gene TRBJ1-1; D might be TRBD1 (5 bases). Germline lookup yields CDR1 SGHRS and CDR2 YFSETQ. The CDR3 contains 13 residues. Here the CDR3 reads CACSPGGNTEAFF. DNA for the CDR3: TGCGCCTGCAGCCCGGGGGGGAACACTGAAGCTTTCTTT.

This clonotype was detected ten times or more. V is TRBV11-2 and J is TRBJ2-2; no firm D call. The V gene lost 3 bases and the J gene lost 1 base, with 3 bases spanning the gap. Germline assignment: CDR1 SGHAT and CDR2 FQNNGV. The CDR3 spans 13 residues. This CDR3 reads CASSFQNTGELFF. CDR3 nucleotides: TGTGCCAGCAGCTTTCAGAACACCGGGGAGCTGTTTTTT.

This clonotype was detected many times. This chain connects TRBV7-2 to TRBJ1-2, with D maybe TRBD1 (6 bases). Per the germline V gene, CDR1 is SGHTA and CDR2 is FQGNSA. This CDR3 comprises 16 residues. Trimming took off 0 bases at V and 4 bases at J, with 15 bases between the two ends. The CDR3 spells CASSLAIDRPIYGYTF. The CDR3 bases are TGTGCCAGCAGCTTAGCAATCGACAGGCCGATCTATGGCTACACCTTC.